This T cell receptor (beta chain) was recovered during a study of T cell repertoires in cytomegalovirus infection. Looking at the study overall: Indications of both CMV infection and matching HLA type were provided by public TCR beta signatures. Findings of the study overall: Summed frequency of public TCR beta families distinguished CMV carriers with the relevant HLA. Clonotype analysis showed dominance of the ex vivo response by HLA-C-restricted CMV-specific TCR beta clonotypes.

TCRdb analysed the reads with MiXCR anew, one entry per CDR3 protein. Seen here are 100,000 or so distinct CDR3 sequences, about 15% observed once, and the top ten hold about 8.8%. This clonotype was seen many times. The target antigen is unknown. There are 16 residues in the CDR3. CDR1 is SQVTM and CDR2 is ANQGSEA in the germline V gene. The V and J ends lost 6 bases and 3 bases, in that order; junction bases with no gene match: 16. The rearrangement uses TRBV29-1 and TRBJ1-1, with TRBD1 identical over 7 bases. The source material was PBMCs. The origin of this receptor is a human donor in good health (CMV status not recorded). Some clones in this sample may be carry-over from other donors' samples. The CDR3 bases are TGCAGCGTGGTTAGGGACAGCGTAAGAGGGTACACTGAAGCTTTCTTT. Translated: CSVVRDSVRGYTEAFF.